Below, 23 T cell receptor beta chains from the same sample are listed, as sequenced in a study of cytomegalovirus exposure and HLA in healthy donors. Produced via immunoSEQ multiplex PCR; TCRdb's table is partial and in-frame only. The sample lists some 170,000 clones; more than 75% were seen once. Sequencing input: PBMCs. The receptors originated from a woman aged 25 to 39 in good health and CMV-seronegative.

This clone was picked up one time. The chain recombines TRBV6-1 with TRBJ2-7; 8 nucleotides agree with TRBD1. Germline trimming cut 4 bases from V and 0 bases from J; bases unmatched to any gene: 5. CDR3 size: 15 residues. Germline lookup yields CDR1 MNHNS and CDR2 SASEGT. For the CDR3, the DNA is TGTGCCAGCAGTGCTACAGGGGGGATCTCCTACGAGCAGTACTTC. It encodes CASSATGGISYEQYF.

Only one count was recorded for this clone. This chain uses TRBV21-1 with TRBJ2-7; TRBD1 was called by the table and not checked on the DNA. TRBV21-1 is labeled a pseudogene. This CDR3 region has 15 residues. The CDR3 region has the DNA TGTGCCAGCAGCCCCCAACGAGGGGGACCCTACGAGCAGTACTTC. This encodes CASSPQRGGPYEQYF.

On this clone itself: This CDR3 is also generated by other DNA sequences in the sample. The chain joins TRBV28 to TRBJ2-7; 10 nucleotides match TRBD1. There are 13 residues in the CDR3. Germline CDR1 and CDR2: MDHEN and SYDVKM. V was pared by 6 bases and J by 4 bases, with 3 bases of the junction left unmatched. The CDR3, as DNA: TGTGCCAGCAGCCGGGACAGGGGTTACGAGCAGTACTTC. Amino acid sequence: CASSRDRGYEQYF.

The J gene is TRBJ1-2, the V gene TRBV29-1; D unresolved. Trimming removed 3 bases from V and 4 bases from J, with 12 bases in between. This CDR3 comprises 13 residues. Germline V gene sequence: CDR1 SQVTM, CDR2 ANQGSEA. This CDR3 reads CSVDSEGSYGYTF. In nucleotides, the CDR3 is TGCAGCGTTGATTCGGAGGGCAGCTATGGCTACACCTTC.

The chain joins TRBV19 to TRBJ1-1; tentatively, D is TRBD1 (5 bases). The germline V gene encodes CDR1 LNHDA and CDR2 SQIVND (reference sequence). Trimming took off 0 bases at V and 11 bases at J, with 19 bases between the two ends. The CDR3 loop spans 15 amino acids. CDR3 region: CASSIDSRDLMNAFF. In DNA form, the CDR3 reads TGTGCCAGTAGTATAGATTCGAGGGACTTAATGAATGCTTTCTTT. Drawing the rest from reference TRBV19 and TRBJ1-1, the complete variable domain is DGGITQSPKYLFRKEGQNVTLSCEQNLNHDAMYWYRQDPGQGLRLIYYSQIVNDFQKGDIAEGYSVSREKKESFPLTVTSAQKNPTAFYLCASSIDSRDLMNAFFGQGTRLTVV.

This chain connects TRBV6-6 to TRBJ2-7, with 8 bases lining up with TRBD1. J was trimmed by 0 bases and V by 4 bases; bases with no gene match: 2. This CDR3 contains 14 residues. Germline assignment: CDR1 MNHNY and CDR2 SVGAGI (reference sequence). The CDR3 nucleotides read TGTGCCAGCAGTTCTGGGACAGGCTCCTACGAGCAGTACTTC. This encodes CASSSGTGSYEQYF.

This clone showed up just once. The gene calls are TRBV7-6 and TRBJ2-2, with 8 bases fitting TRBD2. Germline loops: CDR1 SGHVS, CDR2 FNYEAQ. The CDR3 totals 17 residues. Trimming removed 3 bases from V and 4 bases from J; junction bases left unmatched: 10. The CDR3 is CASSLRIGGGFTGELFF. The DNA of the CDR3 is TGTGCCAGCAGCTTGCGCATCGGGGGGGGATTCACCGGGGAGCTGTTTTTT.

The chain has TRBV9 and TRBJ2-7, with 7 bases fitting TRBD2. Germline-derived CDR1 and CDR2 are SGDLS and YYNGEE. V lost 0 bases to trimming and J lost 2 bases; unmatched junction nucleotides: 2. The CDR3 has 14 amino acids. CDR3 amino acids: CASSVGRGTYEQYF. The CDR3 coding sequence is TGTGCCAGCAGCGTAGGGCGGGGGACCTACGAGCAGTACTTC.

The chain recombines TRBV4-1 with TRBJ2-5, with TRBD1 matching over 7 bases. CDR3 length: 14 residues. The V gene end was trimmed by 0 bases and the J gene end by 5 bases; junction bases not matched to a gene: 3. Germline V gene sequence: CDR1 MGHRA, CDR2 YSYEKL. This chain's CDR3 is CASSQDRGWETQYF. CDR3 sequence (DNA): TGCGCCAGCAGCCAAGACAGGGGGTGGGAGACCCAGTACTTC.

V usage is TRBV19 and J usage is TRBJ2-3; the match to TRBD1 covers 9 bases. CDR1 and CDR2 (germline): LNHDA, SQIVND (reference sequence). The CDR3 has 15 amino acids. The J segment lost 1 base and the V segment lost 10 bases, leaving 9 bases of the junction unmatched. The DNA of the CDR3 is TGTGCCACACAAGAATGGGACAGGGGCACAGATACGCAGTATTTT. This translates into CATQEWDRGTDTQYF.

V and J are TRBV4-2 and TRBJ1-3; D may be TRBD1 (5 bases). V shed 3 bases and J shed 1 base, with 16 bases lying between them. This CDR3 spans 17 amino acids. Per the germline V gene, CDR1 is LGHNA and CDR2 is YNFKEQ. For the CDR3, the DNA is TGTGCCAGCAGCCAGTTGGGCAGGGAAGTTTCTGGAAACACCATATATTTT. Translating it yields CASSQLGREVSGNTIYF.

This clone was observed a few times. The chain has TRBV30 and TRBJ1-2; D remains unclear. Trimming cost V 2 bases and J 6 bases, with 4 bases left between them. The CDR3 is 10 amino acids. Germline V gene lookup returns CDR1 GTSNPN and CDR2 SVGIG (reference sequence). DNA for the CDR3: TGTGCCTGGAGTACTCATGGCTACACCTTC. This codes for CAWSTHGYTF.

V and J are TRBV10-3 and TRBJ1-2, with D unresolved. The CDR3 covers 14 residues. With 0 bases removed from V and 3 bases from J, the gap between germline ends came to 8 bases. CDR1 ENHRY and CDR2 SYGVKD come from the germline V gene. The chain's CDR3 is CAISESMSDYGYTF. The CDR3 nucleotides are TGTGCCATCAGTGAGTCGATGTCGGACTATGGCTACACCTTC.

This sequence joins TRBV6-5 and TRBJ2-1; 9 bases match TRBD2. V lost 2 bases and J lost 9; bases outside the gene matches: 5. The germline gives CDR1 MNHEY, CDR2 SVGAGI. The length of the CDR3 is 14 residues. This CDR3 is CASSYGGGAGEQFF. The CDR3 DNA follows: TGTGCCAGCAGTTACGGCGGGGGGGCCGGTGAGCAGTTCTTC.

This chain uses TRBV2 with TRBJ2-2, with TRBD1 matching 8 bases. The V segment lost 6 bases and the J segment 2 bases; nucleotides outside the gene matches: 5. The CDR3 has 15 residues. Per the germline V gene, CDR1 is SNHLY and CDR2 is FYNNEI. This CDR3 is CASSGPGGNTGELFF. The CDR3 coding sequence is TGTGCCAGCAGCGGTCCAGGGGGCAACACCGGGGAGCTGTTTTTT.

This chain connects TRBV4-1 to TRBJ2-5; D is perhaps TRBD1 (6 bases). Per the germline V gene, CDR1 is MGHRA and CDR2 is YSYEKL. Trimming shortened V by 2 bases and J by 4 bases, and 11 bases separated the two germline ends. CDR3 length: 14 residues. CDR3 residues: CASSQYGQLETQYF. The DNA for the CDR3 is TGCGCCAGCAGCCAATACGGACAGTTAGAGACCCAGTACTTC.

A note on this clone: Other DNA sequences within the sample encode an identical CDR3. The chain is built from TRBV6-4 and TRBJ2-3; D perhaps matches TRBD2 (6 bases). Per the germline V gene, CDR1 is MRHNA and CDR2 is SNTAGT. The CDR3 runs 15 residues. Trimming removed 0 bases from V and 1 base from J, with 8 bases in between. The CDR3 region has the DNA TGTGCCAGCAGTGACTCACGCGGGGGCACAGATACGCAGTATTTT. Its protein product is CASSDSRGGTDTQYF.

The genes are TRBV6-5 and TRBJ2-2, with D possibly TRBD2 on 6 matching bases. V dropped 5 bases and J dropped 2 bases, with 12 bases sitting between them. The CDR3 runs to 15 residues. The germline gives CDR1 MNHEY, CDR2 SVGAGI. For the CDR3, the DNA is TGTGCCAGCAGTCCCGCGGGGCCAAACACCGGGGAGCTGTTTTTT. Translated: CASSPAGPNTGELFF.

The J gene is TRBJ1-1, the V gene TRBV6-5; weak D call: TRBD1 (5 bases). V gave up 4 bases and J gave up 0 bases, with 6 bases separating them. Looked up from germline, CDR1 is MNHEY and CDR2 is SVGAGI. The length of the CDR3 is 13 residues. The CDR3 spells CASSSGLNTEAFF. The CDR3 nucleotides read TGTGCCAGCAGTTCAGGGTTGAACACTGAAGCTTTCTTT.

This chain joins TRBV5-5 and TRBJ2-7, with D perhaps matching TRBD1 (5 bases). Germline V gene data show CDR1 as SGHKS and CDR2 as YYEKEE (reference sequence). The CDR3 sequence is 13 residues long. Trimming stripped 2 bases from V and 3 bases from J, with 9 bases between. The chain's CDR3 is CASSFRQHYEQYF. The CDR3 DNA is TGTGCCAGCAGCTTTAGACAGCACTACGAGCAGTACTTC.

The gene calls are TRBV5-1 and TRBJ2-7; 10 bases line up with TRBD1. Trimming at V came to 4 bases and at J to 2 bases, leaving 6 bases not matched to a gene. The CDR3 loop spans 15 amino acids. Germline loops: CDR1 SGHRS, CDR2 YFSETQ. CDR3: CASSPVTGGTYEQYF. CDR3 sequence (DNA): TGCGCCAGCAGCCCGGTGACAGGGGGCACCTACGAGCAGTACTTC.

The chain has TRBV6-6 and TRBJ2-3; 7 bases are shared with TRBD2. The germline CDR1 and CDR2 sequences are MNHNY and SVGAGI (reference sequence). CDR3 length: 14 residues. V lost 8 bases and J lost 0; bases outside the gene matches: 5. CDR3 DNA: TGTGCCAGCGGCCAGCGGGAAAGCACAGATACGCAGTATTTT. Translation: CASGQRESTDTQYF.

J is TRBJ2-1 and V is TRBV7-6; D is perhaps TRBD2 (7 bases). This CDR3 is 17 amino acids long. Germline V gene data show CDR1 as SGHVS and CDR2 as FNYEAQ. V was trimmed by 5 bases and J by 8 bases, leaving 25 bases between them. CDR3 bases: TGTGCCAGCAGCCAAAACCGCGGGGGCAGCTTGTTGGATGAGCAGTTCTTC. Its protein product is CASSQNRGGSLLDEQFF.